Presented here are 14 T cell receptor beta chains from one specimen sequenced in a study of T cell changes during pregnancy in multiple sclerosis. Repertoires were generated with immunoSEQ multiplex PCR, while TCRdb's copy carries only in-frame clones and drops some. The data contain about 75,000 clones, about nine tenths of them singletons. The sample was CD4+ T cells from peripheral blood mononuclear cells, taken before pregnancy. These receptors all stem from a female donor with multiple sclerosis, enrolled in a pregnancy study.

This rearrangement joins TRBV2 to TRBJ1-1, with a tentative D call TRBD1 (5 bases). CDR1 and CDR2 from the germline V gene are SNHLY and FYNNEI. The ends were cut back, 6 bases at V and 0 bases at J, with 8 bases in the middle. The CDR3 spans 13 residues. CDR3 sequence reads: CASRTTVNTEAFF. The CDR3 nucleotides are TGTGCCAGCAGAACGACAGTGAACACTGAAGCTTTCTTT.

The chain couples TRBV11-3 to TRBJ2-2; the D is unclear. Germline loops: CDR1 SGHNT, CDR2 YENEEA. Trimming removed 3 bases from V and 6 bases from J, with 8 bases in between. This CDR3 is built from 13 residues. The CDR3 nucleotides are TGTGCCAGCAGCTTGAGGTCAGCCGGGGAGCTGTTTTTT. As protein: CASSLRSAGELFF.

This chain connects TRBV5-1 to TRBJ2-1; 10 nucleotides agree with TRBD1. After removal of 2 bases from V and 0 bases from J, the junction contained 2 bases not matched to a gene. Germline V gene sequence: CDR1 SGHRS, CDR2 YFSETQ. The CDR3 consists of 16 residues. The DNA of the CDR3 is TGCGCCAGCAGCTTACGACAGGGGGCCTCCTACAATGAGCAGTTCTTC. Translation: CASSLRQGASYNEQFF.

The chain has TRBV7-9 and TRBJ2-3, with TRBD2 matching over 8 bases. V lost 4 bases, J lost 2 bases, and 8 bases stayed unmatched. The length of the CDR3 is 16 residues. From germline, CDR1 is SEHNR and CDR2 FQNEAQ (reference sequence). The CDR3 protein is CASSSRGGIDTDTQYF. CDR3 nucleotides: TGTGCCAGCAGCTCACGCGGGGGGATAGACACAGATACGCAGTATTTT.

The chain is built from TRBV2 and TRBJ1-6; TRBD1 matches 9 bases. The CDR3 covers 13 residues. Looked up from germline, CDR1 is SNHLY and CDR2 is FYNNEI. J lost 7 bases, V lost 6 bases, and 1 base had no gene match. CDR3 in amino acids: CASRGTGNSPLHF. The CDR3 coding sequence is TGTGCCAGCAGAGGGACAGGGAATTCACCCCTCCACTTT.

This clone was picked up a small number of times. The CDR3 DNA follows: TGCGCCAGCAGCTTTGTGGACACCGAGCAGTACTTC. As protein: CASSFVDTEQYF. This chain joins TRBV5-1 and TRBJ2-7, with D possibly TRBD1 on 5 matching bases. Deletions cut 2 bases from V and 6 bases from J, with 9 bases between. CDR1 and CDR2 (germline): SGHRS, YFSETQ. The CDR3 extends over 12 amino acids. Supplemented by reference TRBV5-1 and TRBJ2-7, the full variable domain reads KAGVTQTPRYLIKTRGQQVTLSCSPISGHRSVSWYQQTPGQGLQFLFEYFSETQRNKGNFPGRFSGRQFSNSRSEMNVSTLELGDSALYLCASSFVDTEQYFGPGTRLTVT.

The genes are TRBV6-5 and TRBJ2-1; 9 nucleotides line up with TRBD1. Unmatched junction bases numbered 9, after V lost 6 bases and J lost 6 bases. Germline values: CDR1 MNHEY, CDR2 SVGAGI. CDR3 length equals 15 residues. The CDR3, as DNA: TGTGCCAGCAGGCTGGGACAGGGTTTCACCAATGAGCAGTTCTTC. Encoded protein: CASRLGQGFTNEQFF.

The rearrangement joins TRBV19 to TRBJ1-2; possibly TRBD1 for D (6 bases). The CDR3 sequence is 15 residues long. Trimming cost V 4 bases and J 4 bases, with 16 bases left between them. The germline CDR1 and CDR2 sequences are LNHDA and SQIVND (reference sequence). The CDR3, as DNA: TGTGCCAGTAGTAGGGCCTCGGGGGGCCCCTATGGCTACACCTTC. Translated: CASSRASGGPYGYTF. Combining the CDR3 with reference TRBV19 and TRBJ1-2 gives the whole variable domain DGGITQSPKYLFRKEGQNVTLSCEQNLNHDAMYWYRQDPGQGLRLIYYSQIVNDFQKGDIAEGYSVSREKKESFPLTVTSAQKNPTAFYLCASSRASGGPYGYTFGSGTRLTVV.

This clone was picked up one time. J is TRBJ1-4 and V is TRBV6-6; weak D call: TRBD1 (5 bases). This CDR3 region has 15 residues. V lost 2 bases and J lost 5, with 12 bases in between. In germline, CDR1 is MNHNY, CDR2 SVGAGI (reference sequence). Written as DNA, the CDR3 is TGTGCCAGCAGTTACGGCTCGGCAGGGAATGAAAAACTGTTTTTT. This translates into CASSYGSAGNEKLFF.

J is TRBJ2-5 and V is TRBV7-2; TRBD2 matches at 7 bases. The CDR3 consists of 15 residues. V shed 4 bases and J 4 bases; nucleotides not matched to a gene: 9. From germline, CDR1 is SGHTA and CDR2 FQGNSA. CDR3 amino acids: CASSSRASGVETQYF. In DNA form, the CDR3 reads TGTGCCAGCAGCTCCCGGGCTAGCGGAGTAGAGACCCAGTACTTC. The full variable domain, in which reference TRBV7-2 and TRBJ2-5 provide the parts outside the CDR3, is GAGVSQSPSNKVTEKGKDVELRCDPISGHTALYWYRQSLGQGLEFLIYFQGNSAPDKSGLPSDRFSAERTGGSVSTLTIQRTQQEDSAVYLCASSSRASGVETQYFGPGTRLLVL.

The V gene is TRBV18, the J gene TRBJ2-5; possibly TRBD2 for D (5 bases). The V end lost 3 bases, the J end lost 7 bases, and 15 bases lay between the germline ends. This CDR3 contains 14 residues. Germline CDR1 and CDR2: KGHSH and LQKENI. The CDR3 sequence is CASSPGRSEGTQYF. In nucleotides, the CDR3 is TGTGCCAGCTCACCGGGCCGCTCCGAGGGGACCCAGTACTTC.

In this sample, this clone turned up once. The genes are TRBV19 and TRBJ1-6; TRBD1 matches 8 bases. The germline gives CDR1 LNHDA, CDR2 SQIVND (reference sequence). This CDR3 comprises 16 residues. Trimming cost V 6 bases and J 10 bases; bases outside gene matches: 14. CDR3 amino acids: CASSIPRETGVSPLHF. The DNA of the CDR3 is TGTGCCAGTAGCATCCCCCGTGAGACAGGGGTGTCACCCCTCCACTTT.

J is TRBJ2-3 and V is TRBV4-1; 15 bases fit TRBD2. The CDR3 length is 17 residues. Germline V CDR1 and CDR2: MGHRA, YSYEKL. V was clipped by 5 bases and J by 6 bases; unmatched bases: 9. CDR3 nucleotide sequence: TGCGCCAGCAGCTCCCGGACTAGCGGGAGGGCCAGCGATACGCAGTATTTT. This gives the protein CASSSRTSGRASDTQYF.

The chain uses TRBV27 and TRBJ1-1; D perhaps matches TRBD1 (5 bases). This CDR3 comprises 16 residues. Germline V gene sequence: CDR1 MNHEY, CDR2 SMNVEV (reference sequence). V gave up 2 bases and J gave up 0 bases, with 13 bases separating them. CDR3 loop: CASSLQWGYMNTEAFF. DNA for the CDR3: TGTGCCAGCAGTTTACAGTGGGGCTACATGAACACTGAAGCTTTCTTT.